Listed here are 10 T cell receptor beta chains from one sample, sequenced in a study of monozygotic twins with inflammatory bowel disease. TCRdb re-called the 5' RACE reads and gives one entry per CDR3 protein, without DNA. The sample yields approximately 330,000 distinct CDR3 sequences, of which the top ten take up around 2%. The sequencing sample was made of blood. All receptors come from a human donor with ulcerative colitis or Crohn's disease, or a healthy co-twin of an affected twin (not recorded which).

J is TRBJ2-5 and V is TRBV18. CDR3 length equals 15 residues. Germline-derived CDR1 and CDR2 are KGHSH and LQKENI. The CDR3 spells CASSPLGNQPETQYF.

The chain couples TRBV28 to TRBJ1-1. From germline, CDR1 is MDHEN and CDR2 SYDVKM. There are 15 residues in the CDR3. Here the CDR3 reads CASTPFRVENTEAFF.

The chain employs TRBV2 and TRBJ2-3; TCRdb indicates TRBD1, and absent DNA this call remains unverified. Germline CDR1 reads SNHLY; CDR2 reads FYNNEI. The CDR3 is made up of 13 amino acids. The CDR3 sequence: CASALQGADTQYF.

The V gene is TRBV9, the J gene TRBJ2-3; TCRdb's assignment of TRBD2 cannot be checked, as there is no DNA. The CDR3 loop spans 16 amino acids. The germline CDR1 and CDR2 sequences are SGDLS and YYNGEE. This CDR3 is CASSKSPSGSTDTQYF.

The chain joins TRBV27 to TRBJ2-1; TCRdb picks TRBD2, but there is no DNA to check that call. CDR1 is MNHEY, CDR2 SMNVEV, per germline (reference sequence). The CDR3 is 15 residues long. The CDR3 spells CASSFQLAGGNEQFF.

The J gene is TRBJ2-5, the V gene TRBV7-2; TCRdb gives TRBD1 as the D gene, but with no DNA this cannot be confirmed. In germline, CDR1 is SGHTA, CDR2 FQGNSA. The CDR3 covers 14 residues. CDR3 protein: CASSATGVQETQYF.

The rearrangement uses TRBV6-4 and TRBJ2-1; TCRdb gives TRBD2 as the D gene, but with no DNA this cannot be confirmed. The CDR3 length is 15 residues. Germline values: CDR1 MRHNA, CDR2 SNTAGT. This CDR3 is CASSPTSFAHNEQFF.

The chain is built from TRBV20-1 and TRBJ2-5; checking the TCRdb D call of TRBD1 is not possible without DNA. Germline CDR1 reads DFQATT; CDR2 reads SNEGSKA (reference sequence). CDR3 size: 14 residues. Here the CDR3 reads CSCWEGARGETQYF.

Here the CDR3 reads CASSLVVSGRLSSGTGELFF. The genes are TRBV7-7 and TRBJ2-2; TCRdb's D gene call, TRBD2, goes unchecked for lack of DNA. This CDR3 comprises 20 residues. Germline loops: CDR1 SSHAT, CDR2 FNYEAQ (reference sequence).

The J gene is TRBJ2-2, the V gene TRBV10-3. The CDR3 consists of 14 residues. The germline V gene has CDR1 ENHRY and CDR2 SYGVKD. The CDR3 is CAISVELNTGELFF.